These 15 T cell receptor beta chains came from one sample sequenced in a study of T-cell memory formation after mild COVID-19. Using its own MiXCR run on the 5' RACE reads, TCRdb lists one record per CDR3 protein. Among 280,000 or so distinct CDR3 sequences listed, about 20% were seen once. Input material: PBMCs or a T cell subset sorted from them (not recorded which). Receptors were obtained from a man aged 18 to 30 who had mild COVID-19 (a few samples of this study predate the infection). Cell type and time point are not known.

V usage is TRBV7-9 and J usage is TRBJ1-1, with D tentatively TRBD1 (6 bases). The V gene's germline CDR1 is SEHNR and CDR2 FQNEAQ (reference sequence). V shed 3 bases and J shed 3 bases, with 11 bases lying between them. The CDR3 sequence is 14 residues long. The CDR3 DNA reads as TGTGCCAGCAGCTTGAGGGGGGACTACACTGAAGCTTTCTTT. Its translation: CASSLRGDYTEAFF.

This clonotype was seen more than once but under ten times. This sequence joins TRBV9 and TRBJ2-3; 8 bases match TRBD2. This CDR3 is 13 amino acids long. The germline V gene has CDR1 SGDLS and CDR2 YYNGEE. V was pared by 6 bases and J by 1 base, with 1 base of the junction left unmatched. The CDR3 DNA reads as TGTGCCAGCACGGGGGGGGGCACAGATACGCAGTATTTT. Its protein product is CASTGGGTDTQYF.

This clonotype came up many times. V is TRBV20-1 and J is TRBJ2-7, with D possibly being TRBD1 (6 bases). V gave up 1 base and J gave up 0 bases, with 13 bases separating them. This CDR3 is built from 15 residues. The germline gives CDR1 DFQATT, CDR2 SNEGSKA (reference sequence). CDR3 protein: CSARGTGHSSYEQYF. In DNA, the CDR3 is TGCAGTGCTAGAGGAACAGGGCACAGCTCCTACGAGCAGTACTTC.

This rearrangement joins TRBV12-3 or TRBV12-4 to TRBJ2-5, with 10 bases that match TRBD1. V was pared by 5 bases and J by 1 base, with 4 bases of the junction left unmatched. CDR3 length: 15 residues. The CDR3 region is CASSTGQGGQETQYF. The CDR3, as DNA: TGTGCCAGCAGTACTGGACAGGGGGGCCAAGAGACCCAGTACTTC.

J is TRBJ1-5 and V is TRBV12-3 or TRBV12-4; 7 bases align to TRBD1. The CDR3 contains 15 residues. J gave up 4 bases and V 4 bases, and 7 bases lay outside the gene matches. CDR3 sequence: CASSSDRAPNQPQHF. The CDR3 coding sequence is TGTGCCAGCAGTTCAGACAGGGCCCCGAATCAGCCCCAGCATTTT.

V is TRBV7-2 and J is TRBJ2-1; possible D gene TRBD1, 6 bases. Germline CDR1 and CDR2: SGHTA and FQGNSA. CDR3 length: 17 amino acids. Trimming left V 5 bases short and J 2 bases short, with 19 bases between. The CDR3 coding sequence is TGTGCCAGCAGCCCACGCCGGCGGACAGACCCCTACAATGAGCAGTTCTTC. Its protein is CASSPRRRTDPYNEQFF.

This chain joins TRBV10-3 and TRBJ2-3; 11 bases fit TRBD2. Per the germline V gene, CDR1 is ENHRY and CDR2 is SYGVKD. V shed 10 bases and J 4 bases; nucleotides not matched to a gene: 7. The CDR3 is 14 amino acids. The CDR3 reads CATQTSGGPDTQYF. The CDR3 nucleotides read TGTGCCACACAAACTAGCGGGGGCCCAGATACGCAGTATTTT.

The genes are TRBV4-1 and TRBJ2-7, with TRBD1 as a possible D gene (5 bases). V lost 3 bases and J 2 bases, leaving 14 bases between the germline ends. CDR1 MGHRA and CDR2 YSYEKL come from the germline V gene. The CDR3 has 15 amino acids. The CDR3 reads CASSHGPMGPYEQYF. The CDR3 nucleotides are TGCGCCAGCAGCCACGGCCCAATGGGGCCCTACGAGCAGTACTTC.

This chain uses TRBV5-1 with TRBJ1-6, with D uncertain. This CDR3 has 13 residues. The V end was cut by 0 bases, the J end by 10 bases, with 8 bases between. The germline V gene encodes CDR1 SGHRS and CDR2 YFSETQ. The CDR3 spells CASSLEQRSPLHF. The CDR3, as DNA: TGCGCCAGCAGCTTGGAACAGCGGTCACCCCTCCACTTT. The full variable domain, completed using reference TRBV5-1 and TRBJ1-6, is KAGVTQTPRYLIKTRGQQVTLSCSPISGHRSVSWYQQTPGQGLQFLFEYFSETQRNKGNFPGRFSGRQFSNSRSEMNVSTLELGDSALYLCASSLEQRSPLHFGNGTRLTVT.

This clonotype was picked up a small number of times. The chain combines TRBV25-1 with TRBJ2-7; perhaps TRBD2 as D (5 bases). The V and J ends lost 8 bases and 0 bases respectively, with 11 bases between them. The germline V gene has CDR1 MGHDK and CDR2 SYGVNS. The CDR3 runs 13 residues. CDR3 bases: TGTGCCAGCGAGAGGGAGAGCTCCTACGAGCAGTACTTC. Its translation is CASERESSYEQYF.

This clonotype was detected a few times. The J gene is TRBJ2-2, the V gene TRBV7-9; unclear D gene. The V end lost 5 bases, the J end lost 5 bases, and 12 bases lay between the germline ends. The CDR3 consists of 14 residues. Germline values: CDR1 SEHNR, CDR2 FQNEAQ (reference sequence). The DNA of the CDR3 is TGTGCCAGCAGCGGCCCAAGGGTTACCGGGGAGCTGTTTTTT. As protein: CASSGPRVTGELFF.

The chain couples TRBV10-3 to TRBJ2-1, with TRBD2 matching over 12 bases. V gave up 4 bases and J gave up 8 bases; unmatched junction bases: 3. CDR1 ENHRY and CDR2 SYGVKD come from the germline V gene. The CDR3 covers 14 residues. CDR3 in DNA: TGTGCCATCAGTGGACTAGCGGGGGATGATGAGCAGTTCTTC. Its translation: CAISGLAGDDEQFF.

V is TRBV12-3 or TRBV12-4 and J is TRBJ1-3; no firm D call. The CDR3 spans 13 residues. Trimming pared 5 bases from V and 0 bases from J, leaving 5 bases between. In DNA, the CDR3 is TGTGCCAGCAGTCCTTACTCTGGAAACACCATATATTTT. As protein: CASSPYSGNTIYF.

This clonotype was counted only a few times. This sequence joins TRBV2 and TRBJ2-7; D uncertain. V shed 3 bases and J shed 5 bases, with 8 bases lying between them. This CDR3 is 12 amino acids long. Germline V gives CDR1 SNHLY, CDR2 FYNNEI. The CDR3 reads CASSDGRDEQYV. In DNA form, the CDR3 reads TGTGCCAGCAGTGACGGAAGGGACGAGCAGTACGTC.

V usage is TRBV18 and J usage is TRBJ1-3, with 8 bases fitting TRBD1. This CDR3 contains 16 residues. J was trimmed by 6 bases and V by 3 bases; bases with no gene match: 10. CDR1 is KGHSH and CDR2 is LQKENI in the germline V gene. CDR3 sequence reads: CASSPTGQDNTNTIYF. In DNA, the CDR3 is TGTGCCAGCTCACCCACGGGACAGGATAACACAAACACCATATATTTT.